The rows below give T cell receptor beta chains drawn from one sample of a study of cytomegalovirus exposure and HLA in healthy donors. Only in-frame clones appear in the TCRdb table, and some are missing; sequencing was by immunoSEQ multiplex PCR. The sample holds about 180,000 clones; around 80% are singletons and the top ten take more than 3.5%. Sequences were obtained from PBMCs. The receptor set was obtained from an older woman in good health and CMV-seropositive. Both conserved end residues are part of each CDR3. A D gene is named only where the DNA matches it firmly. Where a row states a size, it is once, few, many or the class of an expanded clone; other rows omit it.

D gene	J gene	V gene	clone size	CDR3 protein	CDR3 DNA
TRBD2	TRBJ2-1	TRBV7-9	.	CASKPGLAGAIVDEQFF	TGTGCCAGTAAACCGGGACTAGCGGGAGCAATTGTGGATGAGCAGTTCTTC
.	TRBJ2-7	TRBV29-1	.	CSVGGLHRAINYEQYF	TGCAGCGTTGGAGGGCTCCACAGGGCGATAAATTACGAGCAGTACTTC
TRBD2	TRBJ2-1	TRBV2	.	CASRPGLAGYNEQFF	TGTGCCAGCAGGCCAGGACTAGCGGGTTACAATGAGCAGTTCTTC
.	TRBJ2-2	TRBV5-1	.	CASSLDAVTRAGELFF	TGCGCCAGCAGCTTGGATGCAGTTACTAGGGCCGGGGAGCTGTTTTTT
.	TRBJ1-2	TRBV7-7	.	CASTARRYTF	TGTGCCAGCACGGCCAGGAGGTACACCTTC
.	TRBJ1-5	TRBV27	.	CASRRAGSNQPQHF	TGTGCCAGCAGACGAGCGGGAAGCAATCAGCCCCAGCATTTT
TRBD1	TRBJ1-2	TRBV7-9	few	CASTSTGTAYGYTF	TGTGCCAGCACCTCGACCGGGACAGCCTATGGCTACACCTTC
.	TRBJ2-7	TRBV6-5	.	CASTPQVPPYEQYF	TGTGCCAGCACCCCACAGGTACCTCCCTACGAGCAGTACTTC
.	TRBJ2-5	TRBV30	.	CAWSLSGSRETQYF	TGTGCCTGGAGTTTGTCCGGGTCGCGCGAGACCCAGTACTTC
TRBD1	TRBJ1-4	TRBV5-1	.	CASSFEGGVGNEKLFF	TGCGCCAGCAGCTTTGAAGGGGGCGTAGGTAATGAAAAACTGTTTTTT
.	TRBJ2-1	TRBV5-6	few	CASSRDYNEQFF	TGTGCCAGCAGCCGGGACTACAATGAGCAGTTCTTC
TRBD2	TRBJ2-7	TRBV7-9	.	CASSLGQLAGGYEQYF	TGTGCCAGCAGCTTAGGTCAGCTGGCGGGAGGGTACGAGCAGTACTTC
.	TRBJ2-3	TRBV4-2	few	CASSVRGGTDTQYF	TGTGCCAGCAGTGTCAGGGGGGGCACAGATACGCAGTATTTT
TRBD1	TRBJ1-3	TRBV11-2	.	CASGTGAGNTIYF	TGTGCCAGCGGGACAGGGGCTGGAAACACCATATATTTT
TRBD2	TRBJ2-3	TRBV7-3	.	CASSWDYTDTQYF	TGTGCCAGCAGCTGGGACTACACAGATACGCAGTATTTT
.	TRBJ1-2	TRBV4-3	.	CASSQDIEWGYTF	TGCGCCAGCAGCCAAGATATCGAGTGGGGCTACACCTTC
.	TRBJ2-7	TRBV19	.	CASRVRVGTYEQYF	TGTGCCAGTAGAGTTCGGGTCGGAACCTACGAGCAGTACTTC
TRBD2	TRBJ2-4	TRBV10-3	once	CATQAGGENIQYF	TGTGCCACTCAAGCGGGGGGGGAAAACATTCAGTACTTC
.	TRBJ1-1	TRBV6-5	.	CASRGLVNTEAFF	TGTGCCAGCAGGGGACTCGTGAACACTGAAGCTTTCTTT
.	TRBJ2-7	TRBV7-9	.	CASSSHQAYEQYF	TGTGCCAGCAGTTCCCACCAAGCTTACGAGCAGTACTTC
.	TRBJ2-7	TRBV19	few	CASSTSPGSYEQYF	TGTGCCAGTAGTACCTCGCCCGGGAGCTACGAGCAGTACTTC
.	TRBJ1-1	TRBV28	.	CASSSDGGDPNTEAFF	TGTGCCAGCAGTTCGGACGGAGGGGACCCGAACACTGAAGCTTTCTTT
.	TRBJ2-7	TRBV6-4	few	CASSERRPPNYEQYF	TGTGCCAGCAGTGAAAGGAGGCCCCCGAACTACGAGCAGTACTTC
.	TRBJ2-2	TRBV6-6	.	CASSFGGELFF	TGTGCCAGCAGTTTCGGGGGGGAGCTGTTTTTT
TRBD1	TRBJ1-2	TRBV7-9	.	CASSRTGGIYGYTF	TGTGCCAGCAGCCGGACAGGGGGTATCTATGGCTACACCTTC
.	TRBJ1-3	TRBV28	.	CASSFSGGGSYTIYF	TGTGCCAGCAGTTTCTCGGGGGGTGGTAGCTACACCATATATTTT
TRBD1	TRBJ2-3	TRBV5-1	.	CASSLGGLGTDTQYF	TGCGCCAGCAGCTTAGGGGGCTTGGGGACAGATACGCAGTATTTT
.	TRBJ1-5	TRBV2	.	CASKNAGRSSNQPQHF	TGTGCCAGCAAAAACGCGGGACGGAGTAGCAATCAGCCCCAGCATTTT
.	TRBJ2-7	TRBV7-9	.	CASSLQGLDYEQYF	TGTGCCAGCAGCTTACAGGGTCTGGACTACGAGCAGTACTTC
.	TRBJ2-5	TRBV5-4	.	CASSLTGTMAQYF	TGTGCCAGCAGCTTGACAGGGACAATGGCCCAGTACTTC